This record concerns one T cell receptor beta chain sequence. Its antigen is unknown. At one of its ends the junction is not consistent with the germline gene, which may arise from a read error. Library preparation used 5' RACE. Sequencing was performed on an Illumina HiSeq 2500. A second PCR of roughly 6 to 12 cycles was performed with a sample-barcoded 5' primer and a J-beta primer mix. A unique molecular identifier was introduced onto each TCR beta cDNA molecule by a template-switch 5' adaptor carrying 12 random nucleotides. At least 2.5 million CDR3-containing paired-end reads were obtained from each sample. All of the RNA was converted into first-strand cDNA using the Mint cDNA synthesis kit, with a TRBC-specific oligonucleotide serving as the primer. After uracil-DNA glycosylase treatment, a first 18-cycle PCR used universal primers M1SS and BC2_uni_R on all cDNA. The source study handled its data this way. For normalization, 1 million high-quality reads were randomly selected from each sample, with every read carrying a distinct molecular identifier. Reads sharing molecular identifiers were discarded rather than binned into consensus sequences. CDR3 identification, clonotype clustering and error correction used MiTCR with a Q25 quality threshold and the strictest error-elimination algorithm. Lower-bound total TCR beta diversity was estimated with a nonparametric unseen species model using Euler transformation. TCRdb's own reprocessing of the public reads used fastp at Q25 and MiXCR and kept productive beta chains. Rows are combined by CDR3 protein, so each entry shows the most common genes and DNA. V and J calls and clone size were set by TCRdb, not the authors. The sample contains about 800,000 distinct CDR3 sequences, more than 20% of them found a single time. Under 4% of the sample comes from the top ten.

This sample is part of a study of blood T cells in healthy people across ages (dated by TCRdb to about 2015). With respect to the entire study: Template switching captured roughly one uniquely barcoded TCR beta cDNA molecule per two T cells in model experiments. To track age-related changes in TCR beta repertoire diversity, the study relied on deep sequencing normalized with unique cDNA molecular identifiers. The donors were split into four age groups: young (average roughly 15 years), middle-aged (roughly 39), aged (over 55) and long-lived (about 74). The study analyzed two additional independent replicas of 1 million unique cDNA reads from the same blood draw for two donors, one aged 18 to 29 and one aged 80 or older. What the work shows at the level of the full study, not this receptor alone: Estimates of total diversity based on one million sequenced T cells were considered lower bounds and underestimates. Compared with the aged group, the long-lived group had more naive CD4+ T cells, fewer expanded clones and increased TCR diversity, suggesting age selection. Because the CMV infection status of the donors was unknown, age-related changes in expanded clonotypes may potentially have been confounded. The percentage of naive T cells measured by flow cytometry correlated strongly with observed TCR beta diversity. As age increased, observed TCR beta diversity per million T cells dropped in a roughly linear way, and a significant reduction was already evident by age about 40. Because profiling used bulk unsorted PBMCs, naive and antigen-experienced compartments could not be compared conclusively.

In the germline V gene (reference sequence), CDR1 corresponds to MNHEY and CDR2 to SMNVEV. The CDR3 goes from the cysteine to the phenylalanine over 16 residues. Only the CDR3 portion is preserved as DNA: 48 bases, with reading frame beginning at the first base. The roughly 39 donors, aged roughly 6 to 95 years, were systemically healthy Caucasian individuals from Russia. Each donor gave ten milliliters of peripheral blood, collected into EDTA-treated Vacutainer tubes. Ficoll-Paque density-gradient centrifugation was used to isolate PBMCs, with at least 6.5 million per sample. Total RNA, at least 6 micrograms per sample, was extracted from PBMCs with Trizol reagent. For every donor, an aliquot of PBMCs went through flow cytometry to measure the percentages of naive CD45RAhigh/CD27high T cells. The sample was also reused in another study, on T cells of mothers and their children. Taken from the second paper: The donors were nine systemically healthy Caucasian individuals, made up of three mothers and their six children. cDNA synthesis consumed the entire amount of extracted RNA, loaded at approximately 1.5 ug RNA in each 15 ul reaction. Sample barcodes and 2-4 random nucleotides were added via the M1S primer in the second PCR. More than 8 million TCR beta CDR3 reads were obtained from each mother, and 2.5 million to 3 million reads were obtained from each child. In both related and unrelated pairs, thymic selection shapes the output of TCR recombination in a similar way, with inherited differences having only a minor effect. Normalized repertoire overlap was always found to be slightly, but never significantly, higher in related mother-child pairs than in unrelated mother-child pairs. With a sensitivity of around 97 clones per million clonotypes, no persistent microchimeric T cell clones were detected. The study used deep NGS to compare TCR beta repertoires of mothers and children, seeking features distinguishing related mother-child pairs from unrelated individuals. On average, the children were 11 +/- 4 years old, while the mothers were about 40 +/- 4 years old. After adapter ligation with NEBNext reagents, the libraries were sequenced on Illumina HiSeq 2000 with 100+100 nt paired-end reads. To avoid cross-contamination, the mother libraries and the child libraries were prepared a month apart and sequenced in separate runs. For each donor, somewhere between roughly 500,000 and 2,100,000 distinct TCR beta clonotypes were identified. Naive TCR beta clonotypes were estimated from low-frequency clonotypes matched to each donor's FACS-determined naive share, without sorting.

The chain couples TRBV27 to TRBJ1-1, with the D gene uncertain. The TCR originated in a boy between 10 and 17 years old in good health. Sequences were obtained from blood. CDR3 reads: CAGSLSQLAMNTEAFF. In nucleotide form, the sequence is TGTGCCGGCAGTTTATCTCAACTCGCAATGAACACTGAAGCTTTCTTT.